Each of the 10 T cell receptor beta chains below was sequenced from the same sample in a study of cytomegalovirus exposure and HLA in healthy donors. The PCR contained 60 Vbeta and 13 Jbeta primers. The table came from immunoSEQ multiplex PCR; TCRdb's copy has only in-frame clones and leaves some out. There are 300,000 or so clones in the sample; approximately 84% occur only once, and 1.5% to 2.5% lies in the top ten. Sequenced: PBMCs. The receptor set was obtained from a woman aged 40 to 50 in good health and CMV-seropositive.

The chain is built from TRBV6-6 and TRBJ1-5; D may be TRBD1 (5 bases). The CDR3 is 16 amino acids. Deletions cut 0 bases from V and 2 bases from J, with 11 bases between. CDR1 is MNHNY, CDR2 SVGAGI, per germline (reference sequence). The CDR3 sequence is CASSYSGGVGNQPQHF. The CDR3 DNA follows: TGTGCCAGCAGTTACTCTGGAGGGGTAGGCAATCAGCCCCAGCATTTT.

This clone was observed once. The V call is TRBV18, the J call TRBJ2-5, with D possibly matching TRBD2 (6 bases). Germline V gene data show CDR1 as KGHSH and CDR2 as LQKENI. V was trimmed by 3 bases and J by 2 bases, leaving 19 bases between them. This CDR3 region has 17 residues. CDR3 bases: TGTGCCAGCTCACCCACCAGGGTGAGGGCGGGACAAGAGACCCAGTACTTC. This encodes CASSPTRVRAGQETQYF.

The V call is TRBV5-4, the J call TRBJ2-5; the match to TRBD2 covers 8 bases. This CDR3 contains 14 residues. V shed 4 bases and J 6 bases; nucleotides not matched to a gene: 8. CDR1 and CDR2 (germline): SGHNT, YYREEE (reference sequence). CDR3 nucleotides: TGTGCCAGCAGCATACAGAGCGGGAGTCAGACCCAGTACTTC. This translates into CASSIQSGSQTQYF.

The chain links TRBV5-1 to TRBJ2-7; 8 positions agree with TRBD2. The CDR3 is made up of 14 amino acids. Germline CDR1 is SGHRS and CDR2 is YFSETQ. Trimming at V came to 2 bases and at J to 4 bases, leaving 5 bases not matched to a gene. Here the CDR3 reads CASSFPASGYEQYF. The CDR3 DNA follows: TGCGCCAGCAGCTTCCCCGCTAGCGGGTACGAGCAGTACTTC. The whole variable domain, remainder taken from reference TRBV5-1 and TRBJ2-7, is KAGVTQTPRYLIKTRGQQVTLSCSPISGHRSVSWYQQTPGQGLQFLFEYFSETQRNKGNFPGRFSGRQFSNSRSEMNVSTLELGDSALYLCASSFPASGYEQYFGPGTRLTVT.

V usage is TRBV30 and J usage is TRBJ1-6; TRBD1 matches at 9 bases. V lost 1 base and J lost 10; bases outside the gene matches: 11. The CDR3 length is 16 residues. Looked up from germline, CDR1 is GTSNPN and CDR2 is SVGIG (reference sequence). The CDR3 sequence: CAWSASAQGAWSPLHF. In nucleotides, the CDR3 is TGTGCCTGGAGTGCCTCGGCACAGGGGGCTTGGTCACCCCTCCACTTT.

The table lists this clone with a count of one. The CDR3 sequence: CASRHFLGYQPQHF. CDR3 DNA sequence: TGTGCCAGCAGACACTTTCTGGGCTATCAGCCCCAGCATTTT. The chain joins TRBV21-1 to TRBJ1-5; no DNA check was done on the table's D call, TRBD1. TRBV21-1 is a pseudogene segment. The CDR3 loop spans 14 amino acids.

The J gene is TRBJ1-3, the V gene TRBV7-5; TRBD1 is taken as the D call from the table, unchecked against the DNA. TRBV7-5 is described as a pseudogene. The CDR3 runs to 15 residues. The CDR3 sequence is CARTQTESSGNTIYF. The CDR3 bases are TGTGCCAGAACCCAGACAGAGAGCTCTGGAAACACCATATATTTT.

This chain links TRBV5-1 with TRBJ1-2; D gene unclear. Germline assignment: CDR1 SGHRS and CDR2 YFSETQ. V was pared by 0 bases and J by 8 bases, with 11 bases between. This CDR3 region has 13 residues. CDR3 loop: CASSLGSGSGYTF. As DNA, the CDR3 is TGCGCCAGCAGCTTGGGTTCGGGGAGCGGCTACACCTTC.

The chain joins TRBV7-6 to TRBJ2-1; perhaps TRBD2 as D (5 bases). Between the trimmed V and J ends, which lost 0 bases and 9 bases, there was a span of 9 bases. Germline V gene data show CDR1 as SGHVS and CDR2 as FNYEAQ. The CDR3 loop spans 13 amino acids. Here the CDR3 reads CASSLAGVLEQFF. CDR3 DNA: TGTGCCAGCAGCTTAGCGGGAGTACTTGAGCAGTTCTTC.

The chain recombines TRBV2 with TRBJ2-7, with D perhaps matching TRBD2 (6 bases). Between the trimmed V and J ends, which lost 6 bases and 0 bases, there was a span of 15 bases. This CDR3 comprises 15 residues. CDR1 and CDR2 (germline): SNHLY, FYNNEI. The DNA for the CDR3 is TGTGCCAGCAGCGCTCGGGCGGGGCTCTCCTACGAGCAGTACTTC. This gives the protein CASSARAGLSYEQYF.